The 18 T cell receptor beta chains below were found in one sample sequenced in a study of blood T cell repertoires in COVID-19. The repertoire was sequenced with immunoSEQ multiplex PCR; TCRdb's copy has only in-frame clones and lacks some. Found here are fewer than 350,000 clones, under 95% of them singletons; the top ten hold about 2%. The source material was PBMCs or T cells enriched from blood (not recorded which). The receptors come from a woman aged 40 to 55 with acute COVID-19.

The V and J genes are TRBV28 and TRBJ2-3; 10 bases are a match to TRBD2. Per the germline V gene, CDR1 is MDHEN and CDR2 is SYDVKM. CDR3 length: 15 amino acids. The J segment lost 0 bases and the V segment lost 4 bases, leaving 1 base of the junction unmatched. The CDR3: CASSSTSGSTDTQYF. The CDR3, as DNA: TGTGCCAGCAGTTCGACTAGCGGGAGCACAGATACGCAGTATTTT.

The CDR3 sequence: CASSPSRSVYEQYF. As DNA, the CDR3 is TGTGCCAGCAGCCCGAGCAGGTCGGTATACGAGCAGTACTTC. The rearrangement links TRBV5-6 to TRBJ2-7; unclear D gene. Germline V gene sequence: CDR1 SGHDT, CDR2 YYEEEE. The CDR3 has 14 amino acids. V was cut by 4 bases and J by 4 bases, with 15 bases left in between. The entire variable domain, with the rest obtained from reference TRBV5-6 and TRBJ2-7, is as follows: DAGVTQSPTHLIKTRGQQVTLRCSPKSGHDTVSWYQQALGQGPQFIFQYYEEEERQRGNFPDRFSGHQFPNYSSELNVNALLLGDSALYLCASSPSRSVYEQYFGPGTRLTVT.

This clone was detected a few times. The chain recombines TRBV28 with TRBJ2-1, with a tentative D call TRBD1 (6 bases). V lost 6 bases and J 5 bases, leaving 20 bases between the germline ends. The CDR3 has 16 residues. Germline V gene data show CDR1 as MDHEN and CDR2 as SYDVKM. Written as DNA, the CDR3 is TGTGCCAGCAGAGCACACCAGGGGATTCAGGACAATGAGCAGTTCTTC. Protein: CASRAHQGIQDNEQFF.

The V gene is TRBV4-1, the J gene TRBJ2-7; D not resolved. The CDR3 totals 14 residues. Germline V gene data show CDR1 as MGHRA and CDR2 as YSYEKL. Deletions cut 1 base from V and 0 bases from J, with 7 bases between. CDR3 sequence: CASSQALGSYEQYF. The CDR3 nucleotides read TGCGCCAGCAGCCAAGCCCTAGGCTCCTACGAGCAGTACTTC.

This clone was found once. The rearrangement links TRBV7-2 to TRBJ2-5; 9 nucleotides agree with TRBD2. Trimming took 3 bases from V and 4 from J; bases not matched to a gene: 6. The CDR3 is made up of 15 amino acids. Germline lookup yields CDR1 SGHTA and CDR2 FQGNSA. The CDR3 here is CASSFGRGGGETQYF. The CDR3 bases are TGTGCCAGCAGCTTTGGGCGGGGGGGCGGAGAGACCCAGTACTTC.

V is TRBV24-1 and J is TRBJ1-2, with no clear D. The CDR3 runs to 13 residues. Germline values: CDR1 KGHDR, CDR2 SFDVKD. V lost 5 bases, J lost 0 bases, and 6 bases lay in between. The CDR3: CATSGAANYGYTF. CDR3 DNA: TGTGCCACCAGTGGGGCAGCTAACTATGGCTACACCTTC.

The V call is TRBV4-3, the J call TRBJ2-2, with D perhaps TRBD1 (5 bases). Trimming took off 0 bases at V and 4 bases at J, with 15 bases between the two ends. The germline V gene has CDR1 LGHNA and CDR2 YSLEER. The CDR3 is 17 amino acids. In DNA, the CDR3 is TGCGCCAGCAGCCAAGACGAAACAGGAATGGGCACCGGGGAGCTGTTTTTT. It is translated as CASSQDETGMGTGELFF.

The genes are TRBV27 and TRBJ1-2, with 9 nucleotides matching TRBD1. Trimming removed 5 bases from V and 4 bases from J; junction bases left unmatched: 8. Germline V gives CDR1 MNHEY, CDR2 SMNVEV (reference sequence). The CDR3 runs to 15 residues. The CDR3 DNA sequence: TGTGCCAGCAGTCCACAGGGGGCCCGCGGCTATGGCTACACCTTC. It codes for CASSPQGARGYGYTF.

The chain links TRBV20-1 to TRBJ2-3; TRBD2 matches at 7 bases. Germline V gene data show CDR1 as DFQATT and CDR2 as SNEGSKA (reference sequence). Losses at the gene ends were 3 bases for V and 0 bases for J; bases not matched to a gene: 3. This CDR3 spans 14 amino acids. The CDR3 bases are TGCAGTGCTAGTGGGGGGGGAAGCACAGATACGCAGTATTTT. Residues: CSASGGGSTDTQYF.

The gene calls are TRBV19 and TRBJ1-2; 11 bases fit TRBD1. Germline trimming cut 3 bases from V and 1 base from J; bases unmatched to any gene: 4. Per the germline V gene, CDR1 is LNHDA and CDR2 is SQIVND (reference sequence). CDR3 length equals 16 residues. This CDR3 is CASSIPGTGGNYGYTF. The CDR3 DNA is TGTGCCAGTAGTATTCCCGGGACAGGGGGTAACTATGGCTACACCTTC.

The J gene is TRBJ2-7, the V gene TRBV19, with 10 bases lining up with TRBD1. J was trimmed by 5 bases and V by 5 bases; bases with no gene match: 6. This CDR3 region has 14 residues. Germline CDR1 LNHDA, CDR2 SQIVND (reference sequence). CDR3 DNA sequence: TGTGCCAGTAGTCCGCGACAGGGGGCGAACGAGCAGTACTTC. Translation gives CASSPRQGANEQYF.

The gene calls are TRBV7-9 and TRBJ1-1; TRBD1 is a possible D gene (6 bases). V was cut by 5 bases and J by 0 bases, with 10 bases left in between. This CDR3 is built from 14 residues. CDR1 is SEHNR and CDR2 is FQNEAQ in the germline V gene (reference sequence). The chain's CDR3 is CASSHGQLNTEAFF. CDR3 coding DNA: TGTGCCAGCAGCCACGGACAGTTGAACACTGAAGCTTTCTTT. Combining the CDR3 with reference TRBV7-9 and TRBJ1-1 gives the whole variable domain DTGVSQNPRHKITKRGQNVTFRCDPISEHNRLYWYRQTLGQGPEFLTYFQNEAQLEKSRLLSDRFSAERPKGSFSTLEIQRTEQGDSAMYLCASSHGQLNTEAFFGQGTRLTVV.

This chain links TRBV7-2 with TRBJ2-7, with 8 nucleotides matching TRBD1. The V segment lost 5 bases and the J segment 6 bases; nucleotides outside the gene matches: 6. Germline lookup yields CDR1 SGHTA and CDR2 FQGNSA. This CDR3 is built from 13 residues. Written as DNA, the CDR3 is TGTGCCAGCAGCACAGGACAGGGAACCGAGCAGTACTTC. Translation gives CASSTGQGTEQYF.

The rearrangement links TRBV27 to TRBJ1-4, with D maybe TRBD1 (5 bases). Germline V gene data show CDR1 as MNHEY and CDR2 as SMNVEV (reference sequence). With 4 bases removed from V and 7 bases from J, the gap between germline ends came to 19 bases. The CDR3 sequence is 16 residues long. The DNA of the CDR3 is TGTGCCAGCAGTTACCTTCGCCCCCAGGGAGGTGAAAAACTGTTTTTT. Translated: CASSYLRPQGGEKLFF.

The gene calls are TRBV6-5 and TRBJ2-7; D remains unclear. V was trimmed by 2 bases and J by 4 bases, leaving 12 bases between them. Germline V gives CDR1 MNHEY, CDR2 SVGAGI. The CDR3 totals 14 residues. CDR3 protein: CASSYAGLAYEQYF. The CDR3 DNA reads TGTGCCAGCAGTTACGCAGGATTGGCGTACGAGCAGTACTTC.

The CDR3 bases are TGTGCCAGCTCACCAGGAGGGCAAGGTGGAAACACCATATATTTT. Protein: CASSPGGQGGNTIYF. This rearrangement joins TRBV18 to TRBJ1-3; no firm D call. Germline V gene lookup returns CDR1 KGHSH and CDR2 LQKENI. The CDR3 length is 15 residues. V lost 2 bases to trimming and J lost 3 bases, with 11 bases between them.

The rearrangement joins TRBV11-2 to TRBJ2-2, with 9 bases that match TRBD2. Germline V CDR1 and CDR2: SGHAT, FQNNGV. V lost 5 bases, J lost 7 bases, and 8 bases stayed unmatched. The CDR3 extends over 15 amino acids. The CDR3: CASSTGTSFYGELFF. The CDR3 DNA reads TGTGCCAGCAGCACCGGGACTAGCTTTTACGGGGAGCTGTTTTTT. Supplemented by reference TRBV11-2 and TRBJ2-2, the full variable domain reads EAGVAQSPRYKIIEKRQSVAFWCNPISGHATLYWYQQILGQGPKLLIQFQNNGVVDDSQLPKDRFSAERLKGVDSTLKIQPAKLEDSAVYLCASSTGTSFYGELFFGEGSRLTVL.

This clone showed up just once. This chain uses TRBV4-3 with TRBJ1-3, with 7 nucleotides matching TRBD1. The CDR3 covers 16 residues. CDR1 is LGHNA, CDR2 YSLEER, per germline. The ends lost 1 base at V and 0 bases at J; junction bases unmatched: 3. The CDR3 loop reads CASSQVGTASGNTIYF. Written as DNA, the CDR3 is TGCGCCAGCAGCCAAGTTGGGACAGCCTCTGGAAACACCATATATTTT.